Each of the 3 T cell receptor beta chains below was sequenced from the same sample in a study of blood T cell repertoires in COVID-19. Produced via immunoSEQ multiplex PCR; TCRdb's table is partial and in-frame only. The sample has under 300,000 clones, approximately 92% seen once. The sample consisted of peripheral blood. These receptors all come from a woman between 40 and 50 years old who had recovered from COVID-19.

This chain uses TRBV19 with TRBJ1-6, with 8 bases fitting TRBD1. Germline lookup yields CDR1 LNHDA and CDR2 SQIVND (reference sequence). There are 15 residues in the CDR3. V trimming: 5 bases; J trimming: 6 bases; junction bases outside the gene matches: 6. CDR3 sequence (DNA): TGTGCCAGTAGTTGGACTGACAGGGGTAATTCACCCCTCCACTTT. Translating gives CASSWTDRGNSPLHF.

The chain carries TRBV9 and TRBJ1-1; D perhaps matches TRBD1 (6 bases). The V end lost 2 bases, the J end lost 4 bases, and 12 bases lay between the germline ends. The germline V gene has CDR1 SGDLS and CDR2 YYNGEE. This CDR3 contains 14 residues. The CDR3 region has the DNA TGTGCCAGCAGCGTTGAGGGGGTTGGCACTGAAGCTTTCTTT. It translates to CASSVEGVGTEAFF.

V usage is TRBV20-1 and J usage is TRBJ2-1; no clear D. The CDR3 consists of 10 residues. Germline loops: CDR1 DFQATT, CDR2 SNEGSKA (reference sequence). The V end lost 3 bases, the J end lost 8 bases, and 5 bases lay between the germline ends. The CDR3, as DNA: TGCAGTGCTAGCGGAGATGAGCAGTTCTTC. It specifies CSASGDEQFF.